The present T cell receptor beta chain was sequenced within a study of OX40 agonist ivuxolimab in advanced cancers. The wider study: Every 2 weeks, patients received ivuxolimab intravenously, dosed at 0.01 to 10 mg/kg.

This clone showed up just a few times. Peripheral blood came from all dose cohorts at three timepoints. TCRdb's copy holds only in-frame clones and misses some; the assay was immunoSEQ multiplex PCR. The sample lists 65,000 to 75,000 clones, around nine tenths occurring once. The CDR3 totals 14 residues. V shed 2 bases and J shed 2 bases, with 9 bases lying between them. Germline CDR1 reads SNHLY; CDR2 reads FYNNEI. The rearrangement uses TRBV2 and TRBJ1-2; the D is unclear. The specimen comprised CD4+ or CD8+ T cells sorted from blood, sampled in a trial of the OX40 agonist ivuxolimab. The TCR sequence derives from an adult with an advanced solid tumor such as melanoma, head and neck, liver or kidney cancer. The CDR3 reads CASSERAQNYGYTF. DNA for the CDR3: TGTGCCAGCAGTGAAAGGGCACAGAACTATGGCTACACCTTC.